This entry lists 12 T cell receptor beta chains sequenced from one sample in a study of graft-versus-host responses after intestinal transplantation (dated by TCRdb to the early 2020s). Libraries were built with the immunoSEQ multiplex PCR assay. TCRdb holds this immuneACCESS table with in-frame rearrangements only. Some clones are missing; in checked studies, unresolved V genes explain under half, and the rest has no known cause. The sample table holds more than 55,000 clones, of which over 85% were seen once. The leading ten clones occupy 1.5% to 2% of the sample. Sequencing was performed on PBMCs, taken 26 days after transplant. The receptors come from a human patient who received an intestinal transplant, so some T cells may come from the graft donor.

The gene calls are TRBV5-1 and TRBJ2-1, with 8 bases fitting TRBD1. V was clipped by 4 bases and J by 6 bases; unmatched bases: 3. In germline, CDR1 is SGHRS, CDR2 YFSETQ. The CDR3 is 13 residues long. The CDR3 spells CASSITGGNEQFF. The CDR3 DNA sequence: TGCGCCAGCAGCATAACAGGGGGCAATGAGCAGTTCTTC.

The chain is built from TRBV28 and TRBJ1-3; D gene unclear. V was trimmed by 5 bases and J by 0 bases, leaving 20 bases between them. This CDR3 is 18 amino acids long. Looked up from germline, CDR1 is MDHEN and CDR2 is SYDVKM. CDR3 sequence: CASSPLRARDSSGNTIYF. CDR3 DNA sequence: TGTGCCAGCAGTCCTCTTCGGGCACGGGATAGCTCTGGAAACACCATATATTTT.

This sequence joins TRBV25-1 and TRBJ2-3; TRBD1 agrees at 10 bases. Germline CDR1 reads MGHDK; CDR2 reads SYGVNS. This CDR3 is 15 amino acids long. V shed 3 bases and J 2 bases; nucleotides not matched to a gene: 2. CDR3 in DNA: TGTGCCAGCAGTGATGACAGGGGGCTCACAGATACGCAGTATTTT. As protein: CASSDDRGLTDTQYF.

The chain combines TRBV5-1 with TRBJ1-1; possible D gene TRBD1, 6 bases. The length of the CDR3 is 17 residues. The V gene lost 3 bases and the J gene lost 5 bases, with 23 bases spanning the gap. Germline-derived CDR1 and CDR2 are SGHRS and YFSETQ. The chain's CDR3 is CASSSIPSGAVWTEAFF. CDR3 coding DNA: TGCGCCAGCAGCTCAATCCCTTCAGGGGCGGTATGGACTGAAGCTTTCTTT.

The V and J genes are TRBV28 and TRBJ1-1; D not certain. The V end lost 1 base, the J end lost 0 bases, and 6 bases lay between the germline ends. Germline assignment: CDR1 MDHEN and CDR2 SYDVKM. The CDR3 sequence is 14 residues long. The CDR3 reads CASSLSGVNTEAFF. The CDR3 DNA reads as TGTGCCAGCAGTTTATCGGGAGTGAACACTGAAGCTTTCTTT. The whole variable domain, filled in from reference TRBV28 and TRBJ1-1, reads DVKVTQSSRYLVKRTGEKVFLECVQDMDHENMFWYRQDPGLGLRLIYFSYDVKMKEKGDIPEGYSVSREKKERFSLILESASTNQTSMYLCASSLSGVNTEAFFGQGTRLTVV.

As for this clone: The identical CDR3 is also encoded by other nucleotide sequences in the sample. This chain connects TRBV4-1 to TRBJ2-1; D gene uncertain. CDR3 size: 14 residues. Trimming left V 0 bases short and J 2 bases short, with 5 bases between. CDR1 MGHRA and CDR2 YSYEKL come from the germline V gene. The CDR3 nucleotides read TGCGCCAGCAGCCAAGATCCAGCCTACAATGAGCAGTTCTTC. Translation: CASSQDPAYNEQFF.

Only a few counts were recorded for this clone. The chain links TRBV6-1 to TRBJ1-2; 11 bases map to TRBD1. Germline assignment: CDR1 MNHNS and CDR2 SASEGT. The CDR3 consists of 15 residues. After removal of 4 bases from V and 8 bases from J, the junction contained 9 bases not matched to a gene. CDR3 sequence: CASSGYGQGAEGYTF. The CDR3 region has the DNA TGTGCCAGCAGTGGATACGGACAGGGGGCGGAAGGCTACACCTTC.

CDR3 in DNA: TGTGCCAGCAGGGGGAACACCGGGACTAGCGTAAACAATGAGCAGTTCTTC. Amino acids: CASRGNTGTSVNNEQFF. The gene calls are TRBV28 and TRBJ2-1, with 10 bases aligning to TRBD2. Germline-derived CDR1 and CDR2 are MDHEN and SYDVKM. CDR3 length equals 17 residues. Losses at the gene ends were 6 bases for V and 5 bases for J; bases not matched to a gene: 13.

The chain couples TRBV6-1 to TRBJ1-1; 10 positions agree with TRBD1. V was clipped by 3 bases and J by 3 bases; unmatched bases: 19. Germline values: CDR1 MNHNS, CDR2 SASEGT. The CDR3 sequence is 20 residues long. CDR3 loop: CASSDTGTGAIMEGYTEAFF. CDR3 sequence (DNA): TGTGCCAGCAGTGATACCGGGACAGGGGCGATTATGGAAGGATACACTGAAGCTTTCTTT.

The V call is TRBV6-6, the J call TRBJ1-4; D possibly corresponds to TRBD1 (6 bases). There are 15 residues in the CDR3. Germline CDR1 reads MNHNY; CDR2 reads SVGAGI (reference sequence). V lost 7 bases, J lost 7 bases, and 19 bases lay in between. The CDR3 DNA reads TGTGCCAGCACCCTCGTGGAGACAGGCAGTGAAAAACTGTTTTTT. It is translated as CASTLVETGSEKLFF.

The chain has TRBV5-4 and TRBJ1-3, with D hard to call. The V end was cut by 1 base, the J end by 0 bases, with 14 bases between. Germline assignment: CDR1 SGHNT and CDR2 YYREEE (reference sequence). The CDR3 runs 17 residues. CDR3 nucleotide sequence: TGTGCCAGCAGCTTGCAACTCATCCCGAGCTCTGGAAACACCATATATTTT. It translates to CASSLQLIPSSGNTIYF.

This clone was seen just once. V usage is TRBV19 and J usage is TRBJ2-1; D perhaps matches TRBD1 (5 bases). CDR1 LNHDA and CDR2 SQIVND come from the germline V gene (reference sequence). This CDR3 is 15 amino acids long. With 5 bases removed from V and 6 bases from J, the gap between germline ends came to 17 bases. CDR3 residues: CASSGIFDRFNEQFF. The CDR3 DNA sequence: TGTGCCAGTAGTGGAATTTTTGACAGATTCAATGAGCAGTTCTTC.